One and the same sample provided the 31 T cell receptor beta chains below, sequenced in a study of cytomegalovirus exposure and HLA in healthy donors. Primers for the PCR totalled 60 Vbeta and 13 Jbeta. The method was immunoSEQ multiplex PCR; TCRdb's version includes in-frame clones alone and lacks a portion of them. The sample consists of about 100,000 clones, about four fifths of them appearing once. The sample comprised PBMCs. Receptors originate from a young man in good health and CMV-seronegative.

Details on this clone: One end of the junction fails to match germline, which may point to a read error. Other DNA sequences of this sample code for an identical CDR3. The chain joins TRBV19 to TRBJ2-1, with 9 bases that match TRBD2. This CDR3 is built from 16 residues. Germline values: CDR1 LNHDA, CDR2 SQIVND (reference sequence). The CDR3 region is CASRSVAGGLMDEQFF. The CDR3 DNA reads TGCGCCAGTAGATCTGTGGCGGGGGGGCTAATGGATGAGCAGTTCTTC.

This clone has more than one count but fewer than ten. The chain recombines TRBV5-1 with TRBJ2-3, with 16 bases identical to TRBD2. Germline V gene sequence: CDR1 SGHRS, CDR2 YFSETQ. CDR3 length: 17 residues. V dropped 4 bases and J dropped 5; count of bases not matched to a gene: 7. CDR3 in amino acids: CASSPGTSGRALDTQYF. The CDR3 coding sequence is TGCGCCAGCAGCCCTGGGACTAGCGGGAGGGCCCTAGATACGCAGTATTTT.

The chain joins TRBV28 to TRBJ2-1, with TRBD1 identical over 8 bases. The CDR3 totals 14 residues. V shed 5 bases, J shed 3 bases, and the junction held 3 bases outside the gene matches. Germline V gene data show CDR1 as MDHEN and CDR2 as SYDVKM. CDR3 in DNA: TGTGCCAGCAGTCCACAGGGGGGCTACAATGAGCAGTTCTTC. This codes for CASSPQGGYNEQFF.

In nucleotides, the CDR3 is TGTGCCACCAGCAGTAGGGGGAATAGCAATCAGCCCCAGCATTTT. Amino acids: CATSSRGNSNQPQHF. The chain uses TRBV15 and TRBJ1-5; D might be TRBD1 (6 bases). The CDR3 runs to 15 residues. Germline CDR1 LNHNV, CDR2 YYDKDF (reference sequence). V was trimmed by 3 bases and J by 0 bases, leaving 9 bases between them.

This chain joins TRBV4-2 and TRBJ1-5, with D perhaps TRBD1 (5 bases). V was pared by 5 bases and J by 4 bases, with 12 bases between. This CDR3 has 14 amino acids. Looked up from germline, CDR1 is LGHNA and CDR2 is YNFKEQ. The CDR3 bases are TGTGCCAGCAGCGAAGCCCGGGGGAATCAGCCCCAGCATTTT. Its protein product is CASSEARGNQPQHF.

The chain combines TRBV7-9 with TRBJ2-1; the D gene is possibly TRBD2 (5 bases). V lost 5 bases and J lost 14, with 19 bases in between. The CDR3 is 13 residues long. CDR1 and CDR2 from the germline V gene are SEHNR and FQNEAQ (reference sequence). CDR3 amino acids: CASSPKLVRGKFF. CDR3 coding DNA: TGTGCCAGCAGCCCAAAGCTCGTCCGGGGAAAGTTCTTC.

The rearrangement links TRBV25-1 to TRBJ1-2; D possibly corresponds to TRBD1 (5 bases). V was clipped by 6 bases and J by 4 bases, with 12 bases between them. This CDR3 comprises 13 residues. Germline V gene lookup returns CDR1 MGHDK and CDR2 SYGVNS. For the CDR3, the DNA is TGTGCCAGCAGCCCGGGGGACCTCTATGGCTACACCTTC. Its protein product is CASSPGDLYGYTF.

This clone came up once. This chain connects TRBV4-1 to TRBJ2-7, with TRBD1 matching over 8 bases. In germline, CDR1 is MGHRA, CDR2 YSYEKL. CDR3 length: 15 residues. V shed 3 bases, J shed 6 bases, and the junction held 10 bases outside the gene matches. The CDR3 loop is CASSHGDRLGREQYF. CDR3 nucleotide sequence: TGCGCCAGCAGCCATGGGGACAGGCTAGGACGCGAGCAGTACTTC.

The J gene is TRBJ2-1, the V gene TRBV6-6; 7 nucleotides match TRBD2. The germline V gene has CDR1 MNHNY and CDR2 SVGAGI (reference sequence). The CDR3 runs to 15 residues. V lost 7 bases and J lost 1; bases outside the gene matches: 7. CDR3 sequence (DNA): TGTGCCAGCAAGGGAGGGCCTTCGTCCTACAATGAGCAGTTCTTC. Amino acids: CASKGGPSSYNEQFF.

A note on this clone: A junction boundary mismatches the germline segment, possibly from a read error. Other DNA sequences in the sample encode the same CDR3. This sequence joins TRBV27 and TRBJ1-2, with 8 bases matching TRBD1. The CDR3 loop spans 17 amino acids. Germline assignment: CDR1 MNHEY and CDR2 SMNVEV (reference sequence). CDR3 DNA sequence: TGCGCCAGCAGTTTGACGGATGGAGGACAGGGTTGGTATGGCTACACCTTC. Translation: CASSLTDGGQGWYGYTF.

This clone was seen more than once but under ten times. V is TRBV9 and J is TRBJ1-6; possible D gene TRBD1, 6 bases. V gave up 3 bases and J gave up 3 bases, with 10 bases separating them. The CDR3 loop spans 15 amino acids. Per germline, CDR1 SGDLS and CDR2 YYNGEE. For the CDR3, the DNA is TGTGCCAGCAGCGCGGGACAACACTATAATTCACCCCTCCACTTT. This codes for CASSAGQHYNSPLHF.

The chain joins TRBV2 to TRBJ2-1; 10 bases are shared with TRBD2. This CDR3 has 15 residues. The V and J ends lost 6 bases and 2 bases, in that order; junction bases with no gene match: 4. Germline-derived CDR1 and CDR2 are SNHLY and FYNNEI. CDR3 sequence: CASRILAGTYNEQFF. The DNA of the CDR3 is TGTGCCAGCAGGATACTAGCGGGAACCTACAATGAGCAGTTCTTC.

V and J are TRBV7-2 and TRBJ2-7; 11 bases match TRBD2. V was clipped by 2 bases and J by 0 bases; unmatched bases: 6. Germline CDR1 and CDR2: SGHTA and FQGNSA. This CDR3 has 17 residues. The chain's CDR3 is CASSLSASGGNSYEQYF. The CDR3 coding sequence is TGTGCCAGCAGCTTATCCGCTAGCGGGGGGAACTCCTACGAGCAGTACTTC.

The chain has TRBV30 and TRBJ1-4, with D tentatively TRBD1 (5 bases). The CDR3 sequence is 16 residues long. V lost 3 bases to trimming and J lost 0 bases, with 14 bases between them. Germline values: CDR1 GTSNPN, CDR2 SVGIG (reference sequence). In DNA, the CDR3 is TGTGCCTGGAGGGGGCACACTGCCGCAACTAATGAAAAACTGTTTTTT. Protein product: CAWRGHTAATNEKLFF.

The chain carries TRBV5-1 and TRBJ2-2, with 7 bases lining up with TRBD1. Germline-derived CDR1 and CDR2 are SGHRS and YFSETQ. The trim removed 4 bases at V and 0 bases at J, leaving 6 bases unmatched. The CDR3 runs to 16 residues. The DNA of the CDR3 is TGCGCCAGCAGCCGCTCCGGACAGGCGAACACCGGGGAGCTGTTTTTT. Protein: CASSRSGQANTGELFF.

The chain couples TRBV27 to TRBJ2-3, with 7 positions matching TRBD1. The germline gives CDR1 MNHEY, CDR2 SMNVEV (reference sequence). The CDR3 contains 15 residues. J lost 2 bases, V lost 2 bases, and 4 bases had no gene match. The CDR3 loop is CASSLKGQYTDTQYF. The DNA of the CDR3 is TGTGCCAGCAGTTTAAAGGGACAGTACACAGATACGCAGTATTTT.

This chain uses TRBV14 with TRBJ2-7; weak D call: TRBD2 (6 bases). Trimming left V 4 bases short and J 3 bases short, with 13 bases between. The length of the CDR3 is 14 residues. Germline lookup yields CDR1 SGHDN and CDR2 FVKESK. The CDR3 spells CASSPGTLFYEQYF. CDR3 DNA: TGTGCCAGCAGCCCCGGGACTTTATTCTACGAGCAGTACTTC.

The chain combines TRBV25-1 with TRBJ1-5; 8 bases are shared with TRBD1. Losses at the gene ends were 6 bases for V and 4 bases for J; bases not matched to a gene: 5. This CDR3 spans 14 amino acids. Germline CDR1 reads MGHDK; CDR2 reads SYGVNS. CDR3 DNA: TGTGCCAGCAGCGGACAGGGACAAAATCAGCCCCAGCATTTT. Translating it yields CASSGQGQNQPQHF.

The chain employs TRBV11-3 and TRBJ1-1; no reliable D call. Germline V gene sequence: CDR1 SGHNT, CDR2 YENEEA. V lost 1 base and J lost 5, with 11 bases in between. The CDR3 loop spans 14 amino acids. The CDR3 loop reads CASSLGGPRTEAFF. In DNA, the CDR3 is TGTGCCAGCAGCTTAGGAGGTCCGAGGACTGAAGCTTTCTTT.

This clone was observed a few times. The chain is built from TRBV5-6 and TRBJ1-2; D remains ambiguous. Trimming stripped 0 bases from V and 0 bases from J, with 15 bases between. Germline V gene data show CDR1 as SGHDT and CDR2 as YYEEEE. The CDR3 contains 17 residues. CDR3 bases: TGTGCCAGCAGCTTGGGCGAGACACGGCTGGCTAACTATGGCTACACCTTC. Translating gives CASSLGETRLANYGYTF.

The J gene is TRBJ2-5, the V gene TRBV19; 8 bases are a match to TRBD1. Germline CDR1 and CDR2: LNHDA and SQIVND (reference sequence). CDR3 size: 16 residues. V lost 5 bases to trimming and J lost 5 bases; unmatched junction nucleotides: 13. CDR3 loop: CASSLSRTGWEETQYF. Here the CDR3 DNA reads TGTGCCAGTAGTCTCTCCAGGACAGGGTGGGAGGAGACCCAGTACTTC.

V is TRBV7-9 and J is TRBJ2-5; the D is unclear. The CDR3 is made up of 12 amino acids. Looked up from germline, CDR1 is SEHNR and CDR2 is FQNEAQ (reference sequence). Trimming took 2 bases from V and 4 from J, leaving 5 bases between them. DNA for the CDR3: TGTGCCAGCAGCTTACTCGGAGAGACCCAGTACTTC. Translation: CASSLLGETQYF.

The chain combines TRBV10-2 with TRBJ1-5; no reliable D call. The germline gives CDR1 WSHSY, CDR2 SAAADI. V lost 0 bases and J lost 7, with 22 bases in between. There are 18 residues in the CDR3. The CDR3 is CASSESHPGASGRQPQHF. CDR3 nucleotides: TGCGCCAGCAGTGAGTCTCATCCCGGAGCGTCGGGGAGGCAGCCCCAGCATTTT.

The chain has TRBV5-8 and TRBJ2-5, with TRBD2 matching 8 bases. CDR1 is SGHTS, CDR2 YDEGEE, per germline. The ends lost 0 bases at V and 6 bases at J; junction bases unmatched: 10. CDR3 length: 16 residues. The DNA for the CDR3 is TGTGCCAGCAGCTTGGAGCAGCGGGGGCGGGGGCAGACCCAGTACTTC. It yields the protein CASSLEQRGRGQTQYF.

The rearrangement joins TRBV6-5 to TRBJ2-7, with no clear D. This CDR3 spans 13 amino acids. With 2 bases removed from V and 3 bases from J, the gap between germline ends came to 8 bases. Per germline, CDR1 MNHEY and CDR2 SVGAGI. CDR3 nucleotide sequence: TGTGCCAGCAGTTACGGCAGGTTCTACGAGCAGTACTTC. The encoded protein is CASSYGRFYEQYF.

Concerning this clone itself: The sample carries other DNA sequences with the same CDR3. The chain employs TRBV7-9 and TRBJ1-2; tentatively, D is TRBD1 (6 bases). Between the trimmed V and J ends, which lost 0 bases and 4 bases, there was a span of 6 bases. Germline CDR1 is SEHNR and CDR2 is FQNEAQ (reference sequence). The CDR3 consists of 13 residues. DNA of the CDR3: TGTGCCAGCAGCTTAGCACAGGGCTATGGCTACACCTTC. Protein product: CASSLAQGYGYTF.

CDR3 residues: CASSPSGSSYEQYF. DNA for the CDR3: TGTGCCAGCAGCCCAAGCGGGAGCTCCTACGAGCAGTACTTC. The chain employs TRBV7-3 and TRBJ2-7; 8 bases are a match to TRBD2. After removal of 5 bases from V and 0 bases from J, the junction contained 3 bases not matched to a gene. Germline lookup yields CDR1 SGHTA and CDR2 FQGTGA. The CDR3 has 14 amino acids.

V usage is TRBV19 and J usage is TRBJ2-1; a weak D match, TRBD2 (6 bases). CDR1 LNHDA and CDR2 SQIVND come from the germline V gene (reference sequence). Deletions cut 5 bases from V and 9 bases from J, with 17 bases between. This CDR3 has 14 residues. This chain's CDR3 is CASSAPERRGEQFF. In DNA form, the CDR3 reads TGTGCCAGTAGTGCACCGGAAAGGCGGGGTGAGCAGTTCTTC. Complete variable domain (other parts from reference TRBV19 and TRBJ2-1): DGGITQSPKYLFRKEGQNVTLSCEQNLNHDAMYWYRQDPGQGLRLIYYSQIVNDFQKGDIAEGYSVSREKKESFPLTVTSAQKNPTAFYLCASSAPERRGEQFFGPGTRLTVL.

The chain combines TRBV10-1 with TRBJ2-1, with 13 bases that match TRBD2. Germline V gives CDR1 WNHNN, CDR2 SYGVQD (reference sequence). The CDR3 is 14 amino acids. Trimming cost V 9 bases and J 10 bases; bases outside gene matches: 9. The DNA for the CDR3 is TGCGCCAGTGGGACTAGCGGGGCCCCCGGGGAGCAGTTCTTC. Translating gives CASGTSGAPGEQFF.

The V and J genes are TRBV6-6 and TRBJ2-1, with TRBD2 matching 9 bases. V shed 6 bases and J 8 bases; nucleotides not matched to a gene: 14. Germline-derived CDR1 and CDR2 are MNHNY and SVGAGI (reference sequence). The length of the CDR3 is 16 residues. The CDR3 loop reads CASRGIAGVASDEQFF. In DNA, the CDR3 is TGTGCCAGCAGGGGAATAGCGGGAGTGGCTAGCGATGAGCAGTTCTTC.

The chain carries TRBV19 and TRBJ1-3; weak D call: TRBD1 (5 bases). Germline CDR1 and CDR2: LNHDA and SQIVND (reference sequence). The CDR3 is 14 residues long. Trimming left V 2 bases short and J 4 bases short, with 9 bases between. CDR3 region: CASSIMGQGNTIYF. For the CDR3, the DNA is TGTGCCAGTAGTATAATGGGGCAAGGAAACACCATATATTTT.